A single sample gave rise to the 27 T cell receptor beta chains below, sequenced in a study of regulatory T cells in long-lasting Graves disease. Time point given: persistent/refractory GD, antithyroid drugs over 5 years with positive TRAb. There was RNA extracted from PBMCs, and the TCR library was made from it. To make TCR beta libraries, researchers used iRepertoire HTBI primers and Arm-PCR of CDR3 regions. TCRdb passed the multiplex PCR reads through MiXCR, listing each CDR3 protein once. The sample holds about 400,000 distinct CDR3 sequences, around 21% seen once. The specimen comprised peripheral blood mononuclear cells (PBMCs), sampled when the disease was refractory, from a patient treated with antithyroid drugs. The receptors were sampled from a female donor with Graves disease.

In this sample, this clonotype turned up many times. The chain joins TRBV11-2 to TRBJ1-6; 7 nucleotides line up with TRBD1. V lost 2 bases, J lost 8 bases, and 6 bases stayed unmatched. In germline, CDR1 is SGHAT, CDR2 FQNNGV. The CDR3 runs 15 residues. The CDR3 loop reads CASSLPGQNDSPLHF. In nucleotides, the CDR3 is TGTGCCAGCAGCTTACCGGGACAGAACGATTCACCCCTCCACTTT.

This clonotype was observed at least ten times. The CDR3 coding sequence is TGTGCCAGCAGCCGATTCTACGAGCAGTACTTC. Its protein product is CASSRFYEQYF. V usage is TRBV2 and J usage is TRBJ2-7, with D unclear. This CDR3 region has 11 residues. Germline lookup yields CDR1 SNHLY and CDR2 FYNNEI. V lost 6 bases and J 3 bases, leaving 6 bases between the germline ends.

Comment on this clonotype: A much bigger clone sits one base away, suggesting this may be a read error. V is TRBV2 and J is TRBJ2-7; a possible D gene is TRBD1 (5 bases). CDR3 size: 14 residues. The V end was cut by 5 bases, the J end by 2 bases, with 13 bases between. Germline V gene lookup returns CDR1 SNHLY and CDR2 FYNNEI. The CDR3 loop is CASSYRAGTYEQYF. The CDR3 coding sequence is TGTGCCAGCAGTTACCGCGCAGGGACCTACGAGCAGTACTTC.

This clonotype appeared many times. This sequence joins TRBV6-5 and TRBJ1-1, with unresolved D. V lost 0 bases to trimming and J lost 4 bases, with 6 bases between them. Germline values: CDR1 MNHEY, CDR2 SVGAGI. This CDR3 has 13 residues. CDR3 coding DNA: TGTGCCAGCAGTTACTCGAAGAGCACTGAAGCTTTCTTT. Protein: CASSYSKSTEAFF.

This chain links TRBV5-6 with TRBJ1-5; D is uncertain. Trimming removed 0 bases from V and 1 base from J, with 17 bases in between. From germline, CDR1 is SGHDT and CDR2 YYEEEE. The CDR3 runs to 18 residues. The CDR3 loop reads CASSLAGRTISSNQPQHF. DNA for the CDR3: TGTGCCAGCAGCTTGGCTGGGCGGACGATATCGAGCAATCAGCCCCAGCATTTT. The whole variable domain, remainder taken from reference TRBV5-6 and TRBJ1-5, is DAGVTQSPTHLIKTRGQQVTLRCSPKSGHDTVSWYQQALGQGPQFIFQYYEEEERQRGNFPDRFSGHQFPNYSSELNVNALLLGDSALYLCASSLAGRTISSNQPQHFGDGTRLSIL.

The gene calls are TRBV2 and TRBJ1-3, with D tentatively TRBD1 (6 bases). V lost 3 bases and J lost 0, with 12 bases in between. The CDR3 is 16 residues long. Germline CDR1 SNHLY, CDR2 FYNNEI. The CDR3 here is CASSDVGQSSGNTIYF. CDR3 coding DNA: TGTGCCAGCAGTGACGTCGGACAGAGCTCTGGAAACACCATATATTTT. The whole variable domain, remainder taken from reference TRBV2 and TRBJ1-3, is EPEVTQTPSHQVTQMGQEVILRCVPISNHLYFYWYRQILGQKVEFLVSFYNNEISEKSEIFDDQFSVERPDGSNFTLKIRSTKLEDSAMYFCASSDVGQSSGNTIYFGEGSWLTVV.

The sample holds a few counts of this clonotype. V usage is TRBV2 and J usage is TRBJ2-3; D call uncertain. The CDR3 runs to 15 residues. Germline values: CDR1 SNHLY, CDR2 FYNNEI. Trimming stripped 4 bases from V and 4 bases from J, with 15 bases between. The CDR3 sequence: CASSAGVLMADTQYF. The CDR3 DNA reads TGTGCCAGCAGTGCTGGAGTCCTCATGGCAGATACGCAGTATTTT. Full variable domain (remainder filled in from reference TRBV2 and TRBJ2-3): EPEVTQTPSHQVTQMGQEVILRCVPISNHLYFYWYRQILGQKVEFLVSFYNNEISEKSEIFDDQFSVERPDGSNFTLKIRSTKLEDSAMYFCASSAGVLMADTQYFGPGTRLTVL.

This clonotype was detected a few times. The chain uses TRBV28 and TRBJ2-1, with 9 bases identical to TRBD2. V was clipped by 2 bases and J by 2 bases; unmatched bases: 4. Looked up from germline, CDR1 is MDHEN and CDR2 is SYDVKM. This CDR3 has 16 amino acids. The CDR3 DNA reads TGTGCCAGCAGTTTAGGAGGACTAGCGACCTACAATGAGCAGTTCTTC. Its protein is CASSLGGLATYNEQFF.

This clonotype was detected ten times or more. The chain joins TRBV12-3 or TRBV12-4 to TRBJ2-1, with TRBD1 matching over 9 bases. This CDR3 has 16 residues. The ends lost 6 bases at V and 6 bases at J; junction bases unmatched: 12. The DNA for the CDR3 is TGTGCCAGCAGCTCGTCCGGGACAGGGTTCCTCAATGAGCAGTTCTTC. It codes for CASSSSGTGFLNEQFF.

This chain connects TRBV7-9 to TRBJ2-2; 8 bases map to TRBD2. Germline loops: CDR1 SEHNR, CDR2 FQNEAQ (reference sequence). CDR3 size: 17 residues. With V trimmed by 5 bases and J by 4 bases, 12 bases remained unmatched. The CDR3 spells CASSPTLGGAATGELFF. The DNA for the CDR3 is TGTGCCAGCAGCCCTACCCTCGGGGGGGCGGCCACCGGGGAGCTGTTTTTT.

J is TRBJ2-3 and V is TRBV10-3; TRBD2 matches 13 bases. Germline V gene data show CDR1 as ENHRY and CDR2 as SYGVKD. V was clipped by 4 bases and J by 5 bases; unmatched bases: 0. This CDR3 is 14 amino acids long. This chain's CDR3 is CAISGTSGRDTQYF. The CDR3 DNA sequence: TGTGCCATCAGTGGGACTAGCGGGAGAGATACGCAGTATTTT.

This clonotype was detected a few times. CDR3 in amino acids: CASSPIRDRNYGYTF. The CDR3 DNA follows: TGTGCCAGCTCACCAATTAGGGACAGAAACTATGGCTACACCTTC. V gene TRBV18 combines with J gene TRBJ1-2, with 7 nucleotides matching TRBD1. CDR3 length: 15 amino acids. CDR1 is KGHSH, CDR2 LQKENI, per germline. The V gene end was trimmed by 2 bases and the J gene end by 2 bases; junction bases not matched to a gene: 5.

This clonotype appeared a few times. This CDR3 is CASRTGSAPLHF. In DNA form, the CDR3 reads TGTGCCAGCAGGACAGGGTCGGCACCCCTCCACTTT. The chain recombines TRBV7-9 with TRBJ1-6; 7 bases line up with TRBD1. The CDR3 runs 12 residues. Germline V gives CDR1 SEHNR, CDR2 FQNEAQ (reference sequence). V lost 6 bases and J lost 11; bases outside the gene matches: 4.

This clonotype showed up just a few times. The V and J genes are TRBV5-5 and TRBJ2-7, with D uncertain. Germline V CDR1 and CDR2: SGHKS, YYEKEE (reference sequence). Trimming removed 4 bases at V and 3 bases at J, with 23 bases between. The CDR3 has 17 amino acids. The CDR3 DNA reads as TGTGCCAGCAGCATTAGGCCTCTCCACGTTTTAGACTACGAGCAGTACTTC. Encoded protein: CASSIRPLHVLDYEQYF.

This clonotype has ten or more counts. This chain connects TRBV12-3 or TRBV12-4 to TRBJ2-5; D is uncertain. V lost 1 base to trimming and J lost 2 bases, with 2 bases between them. The length of the CDR3 is 12 residues. This chain's CDR3 is CASSLEQETQYF. The DNA of the CDR3 is TGTGCCAGCAGTTTAGAGCAAGAGACCCAGTACTTC.

V gene TRBV28 combines with J gene TRBJ2-7, with a tentative D call TRBD1 (7 bases). This CDR3 spans 11 amino acids. Germline CDR1 MDHEN, CDR2 SYDVKM. Trimming left V 6 bases short and J 11 bases short, with 14 bases between. The CDR3 region is CASSQGGPKYF. The CDR3 DNA follows: TGTGCCAGCAGCCAGGGGGGACCTAAGTACTTC.

This sequence joins TRBV20-1 and TRBJ1-1; unclear D gene. Germline V lookup: CDR1 DFQATT, CDR2 SNEGSKA (reference sequence). V was pared by 0 bases and J by 5 bases, with 10 bases between. The CDR3 is 13 residues long. The CDR3 reads CSARDGLETEAFF. CDR3 sequence (DNA): TGCAGTGCTAGAGATGGCCTCGAAACTGAAGCTTTCTTT.

This clonotype was seen a few times. The germline gene is not matched at one end of the junction; a read error may be the cause. The J gene is TRBJ2-2, the V gene TRBV5-1; D gene ambiguous. The CDR3 has 16 amino acids. The V gene's germline CDR1 is SGHRS and CDR2 YFSETQ. CDR3 protein: CASSLMSSENTGELFF. CDR3 bases: TGTGCCAGCAGCTTAATGTCCAGTGAGAACACCGGGGAGCTGTTTTTT.

This clonotype occurred a few times. This chain uses TRBV5-6 with TRBJ2-7; 13 nucleotides agree with TRBD2. This CDR3 contains 17 residues. The junction had 8 bases not matched to a gene; V was cut back by 1 base and J by 4 bases. From germline, CDR1 is SGHDT and CDR2 YYEEEE. The CDR3: CASSLLGTSGISYEQYF. In DNA form, the CDR3 reads TGTGCCAGCAGCTTGTTAGGGACTAGCGGGATAAGTTACGAGCAGTACTTC.

This chain connects TRBV29-1 to TRBJ1-1; D possibly corresponds to TRBD1 (6 bases). CDR1 and CDR2 (germline): SQVTM, ANQGSEA. V lost 3 bases, J lost 1 base, and 15 bases lay in between. The CDR3 consists of 15 residues. The CDR3 protein is CSVDRGMRTNTEAFF. CDR3 sequence (DNA): TGCAGCGTTGATAGGGGGATGCGGACGAACACTGAAGCTTTCTTT.

The rearrangement uses TRBV18 and TRBJ2-5; D is perhaps TRBD1 (7 bases). V dropped 1 base and J dropped 1 base, with 13 bases sitting between them. Germline V gene lookup returns CDR1 KGHSH and CDR2 LQKENI. This CDR3 is built from 16 residues. The CDR3 DNA sequence: TGTGCCAGCTCACCACTCTCAGGGGGGAGCCAAGAGACCCAGTACTTC. Its protein is CASSPLSGGSQETQYF.

This clonotype was counted ten times or more. The CDR3 DNA reads TGTGCCAGCAGTTTACGCAGGGCCGGGGATGAAAAACTGTTTTTT. This gives the protein CASSLRRAGDEKLFF. This rearrangement joins TRBV28 to TRBJ1-4; TRBD1 is a possible D gene (5 bases). The V gene's germline CDR1 is MDHEN and CDR2 SYDVKM. There are 15 residues in the CDR3. V was pared by 2 bases and J by 6 bases, with 13 bases between.

Regarding this clonotype: Being one base from a much bigger clone, this may be a read error. In nucleotides, the CDR3 is TGTGCCAGCAGACTCCGGGACGGGGATTACTACGAGCAGTACTTC. Amino acid sequence: CASRLRDGDYYEQYF. The rearrangement uses TRBV6-1 and TRBJ2-7, with D possibly called TRBD1 or TRBD2 (5 bases each). The V end lost 6 bases, the J end lost 3 bases, and 18 bases lay between the germline ends. Per germline, CDR1 MNHNS and CDR2 SASEGT. This CDR3 has 15 residues.

This clonotype was counted between two and nine times. The V gene is TRBV7-9, the J gene TRBJ2-7, with 7 positions matching TRBD2. This CDR3 is 15 amino acids long. Trimming cost V 1 base and J 2 bases; bases outside gene matches: 5. Germline loops: CDR1 SEHNR, CDR2 FQNEAQ (reference sequence). CDR3 sequence (DNA): TGTGCCAGCAGCTTAGGGGCGGGAGAGACCTACGAGCAGTACTTC. Its translation: CASSLGAGETYEQYF.

The chain recombines TRBV6-1 with TRBJ2-2; 11 bases line up with TRBD2. The CDR3 totals 19 residues. Per the germline V gene, CDR1 is MNHNS and CDR2 is SASEGT. V shed 6 bases and J 4 bases; nucleotides not matched to a gene: 16. In DNA form, the CDR3 reads TGTGCCAGCAGGACCAGACTAGCGGGAAGTTGGTTGAGCACCGGGGAGCTGTTTTTT. It yields the protein CASRTRLAGSWLSTGELFF.

The gene calls are TRBV7-2 and TRBJ1-1; weak D call: TRBD1 (5 bases). CDR1 is SGHTA, CDR2 FQGNSA, per germline. This CDR3 contains 14 residues. Trimming stripped 5 bases from V and 5 bases from J, with 15 bases between. As DNA, the CDR3 is TGTGCCAGCAGCCAAAGAGCAGGGAGAACTGAAGCTTTCTTT. It encodes CASSQRAGRTEAFF.

This clonotype was seen at least ten times. One end of the junction does not line up with germline, which may come from a read error. This chain joins TRBV2 and TRBJ2-7; D remains unclear. The CDR3 is 11 residues long. The germline V gene has CDR1 SNHLY and CDR2 FYNNEI. CDR3 coding DNA: TGTGCCAGCAGTGAATCGACACACCCTGACTTC. Translation gives CASSESTHPDF.